One sample yielded the 23 T cell receptor beta chains listed below, sequenced in a study of CD4 T cells in relation to SARS-CoV-2 and coronaviruses (dated by TCRdb to the early 2020s). The method behind the library was the immunoSEQ multiplex PCR assay. This immuneACCESS table, as held by TCRdb, lists in-frame sequences with V and J called but not all clones. Of the missing ones, under half trace to an unresolved V gene in checked studies; the others have no known cause. The sample profile shows more than 30,000 clones; around 85% of them were found once. 3.1% of the sample lies in the top ten. The sequenced sample was memory CD4+ T cells from PBMCs. Taken with the paper, the label for cell subset or site translates to: memory (non-naive) CD4+ T cells. Receptors originate from an adult with COVID-19.

This clone is a singleton in its sample. The chain combines TRBV7-9 with TRBJ2-1; no definite D call. Germline V gene sequence: CDR1 SEHNR, CDR2 FQNEAQ (reference sequence). This CDR3 comprises 14 residues. V was shortened by 3 bases and J by 0 bases, with 6 bases between the two germline ends. CDR3 DNA: TGTGCCAGCAGCTTTAAAGACTCCTACAATGAGCAGTTCTTC. The encoded protein is CASSFKDSYNEQFF. Complete variable domain (other parts from reference TRBV7-9 and TRBJ2-1): DTGVSQNPRHKITKRGQNVTFRCDPISEHNRLYWYRQTLGQGPEFLTYFQNEAQLEKSRLLSDRFSAERPKGSFSTLEIQRTEQGDSAMYLCASSFKDSYNEQFFGPGTRLTVL.

CDR3: CASSIGSSGRFEQFF. CDR3 DNA: TGTGCCAGTAGTATAGGCAGTAGCGGGAGGTTTGAGCAGTTCTTC. V usage is TRBV19 and J usage is TRBJ2-1; 10 positions match TRBD2. The length of the CDR3 is 15 residues. The V gene end was trimmed by 1 base and the J gene end by 9 bases; junction bases not matched to a gene: 6. Germline CDR1 and CDR2: LNHDA and SQIVND (reference sequence).

The chain has TRBV7-2 and TRBJ1-1; maybe TRBD1 (6 bases). The CDR3 runs to 15 residues. V dropped 3 bases and J dropped 6 bases, with 17 bases sitting between them. Germline CDR1 and CDR2: SGHTA and FQGNSA. CDR3 coding DNA: TGTGCCAGCAGCTTTTCACCAGGGGTTAGGGCTGAAGCTTTCTTT. Protein sequence: CASSFSPGVRAEAFF.

This chain links TRBV3-1 (or the pseudogene TRBV3-2) with TRBJ2-5, with D hard to call. Trimming took 1 base from V and 3 from J, leaving 9 bases between them. Germline CDR1 is LGHDT and CDR2 is YNNKEL (reference sequence). This CDR3 is built from 14 residues. The CDR3 loop is CASSQGTGKETQYF. The DNA for the CDR3 is TGTGCCAGCAGCCAAGGGACGGGCAAAGAGACCCAGTACTTC.

The chain couples TRBV7-8 to TRBJ2-5; 9 nucleotides agree with TRBD1. Trimming removed 5 bases from V and 4 bases from J; junction bases left unmatched: 8. CDR1 and CDR2 (germline): SGHVS, FQNEAQ. The CDR3 is 15 residues long. The CDR3 DNA sequence: TGTGCCAGCAGCCGAGGACAGGGGTTGCGAGAGACCCAGTACTTC. Amino acids: CASSRGQGLRETQYF. Full variable domain (outside the CDR3, taken from reference TRBV7-8 and TRBJ2-5): GAGVSQSPRYKVAKRGQDVALRCDPISGHVSLFWYQQALGQGPEFLTYFQNEAQLDKSGLPSDRFFAERPEGSVSTLKIQRTQQEDSAVYLCASSRGQGLRETQYFGPGTRLLVL.

The V and J genes are TRBV4-1 and TRBJ2-3; TRBD1 or TRBD2 may be the D gene (5 bases each). The CDR3 consists of 16 residues. Looked up from germline, CDR1 is MGHRA and CDR2 is YSYEKL. Trimming pared 4 bases from V and 1 base from J, leaving 15 bases between. The CDR3 protein is CASSPGPLSGTDTQYF. The DNA for the CDR3 is TGCGCCAGCAGCCCGGGACCCCTTTCAGGCACAGATACGCAGTATTTT.

The chain combines TRBV5-4 with TRBJ2-1, with 9 bases that match TRBD2. Germline V CDR1 and CDR2: SGHNT, YYREEE (reference sequence). The CDR3 sequence is 16 residues long. The trim removed 0 bases at V and 4 bases at J, leaving 5 bases unmatched. The CDR3 loop is CASSLGGGGVYNEQFF. The CDR3 DNA is TGTGCCAGCAGCTTGGGAGGCGGGGGGGTGTACAATGAGCAGTTCTTC. Variable domain in full (rest from reference TRBV5-4 and TRBJ2-1): ETGVTQSPTHLIKTRGQQVTLRCSSQSGHNTVSWYQQALGQGPQFIFQYYREEENGRGNFPPRFSGLQFPNYSSELNVNALELDDSALYLCASSLGGGGVYNEQFFGPGTRLTVL.

As regards this clone: This CDR3 is also generated by other DNA sequences in the sample. The chain couples TRBV6-5 to TRBJ1-5, with D possibly being TRBD1 (5 bases). The germline CDR1 and CDR2 sequences are MNHEY and SVGAGI. The V end lost 6 bases, the J end lost 2 bases, and 8 bases lay between the germline ends. This CDR3 has 13 residues. The CDR3 DNA sequence: TGTGCCAGCAGAGGGACTGGCAATCAGCCCCAGCATTTT. Its protein product is CASRGTGNQPQHF.

The chain couples TRBV7-2 to TRBJ1-6; D uncertain. This CDR3 has 14 amino acids. Deletions cut 1 base from V and 10 bases from J, with 11 bases between. CDR1 and CDR2 from the germline V gene are SGHTA and FQGNSA. CDR3 region: CASSLDRGPSPLHF. The CDR3 nucleotides are TGTGCCAGCAGCTTAGACAGAGGGCCCTCACCCCTCCACTTT.

This chain uses TRBV5-1 with TRBJ2-7; unclear D gene. The V end lost 0 bases, the J end lost 4 bases, and 14 bases lay between the germline ends. CDR1 is SGHRS, CDR2 YFSETQ, per germline. The CDR3 spans 15 residues. The DNA of the CDR3 is TGCGCCAGCAGCTTGGAGTACAGTTGGTTTTACGAGCAGTACTTC. It encodes CASSLEYSWFYEQYF.

This clone came up once. V is TRBV3-1 (or the pseudogene TRBV3-2) and J is TRBJ2-3, with no clear D. The V gene's germline CDR1 is LGHDT and CDR2 YNNKEL (reference sequence). This CDR3 region has 13 residues. V was cut by 3 bases and J by 1 base, with 5 bases left in between. This CDR3 is CASSQGGTDTQYF. CDR3 DNA: TGTGCCAGCAGCCAGGGCGGCACAGATACGCAGTATTTT.

J is TRBJ2-3 and V is TRBV6-1, with D possibly TRBD1 on 6 matching bases. This CDR3 spans 15 amino acids. The V gene lost 2 bases and the J gene lost 5 bases, with 14 bases spanning the gap. CDR1 and CDR2 (germline): MNHNS, SASEGT. CDR3 DNA sequence: TGTGCCAGCAGTGAATCGCTTGGGGGCGGAGATACGCAGTATTTT. It is translated as CASSESLGGGDTQYF.

The J gene is TRBJ2-1, the V gene TRBV4-2; a possible D gene is TRBD1 (7 bases). Trimming removed 0 bases at V and 4 bases at J, with 13 bases between. The CDR3 covers 16 residues. Germline values: CDR1 LGHNA, CDR2 YNFKEQ. The CDR3: CASSQEEGAGYNEQFF. The DNA of the CDR3 is TGTGCCAGCAGCCAAGAAGAGGGGGCGGGGTACAATGAGCAGTTCTTC.

This clone was observed a single time. V and J are TRBV30 and TRBJ2-5; D is unresolved. V lost 2 bases and J lost 4, with 17 bases in between. The CDR3 runs 15 residues. CDR1 and CDR2 from the germline V gene are GTSNPN and SVGIG (reference sequence). CDR3 coding DNA: TGTGCCTGGAGTCCTTACAAGGCTGGGCGAGAGACCCAGTACTTC. It encodes CAWSPYKAGRETQYF.

The chain recombines TRBV5-4 with TRBJ1-2, with D maybe TRBD1 (6 bases). The CDR3 length is 14 residues. Trimming removed 4 bases at V and 2 bases at J, with 12 bases between. Germline CDR1 is SGHNT and CDR2 is YYREEE (reference sequence). The DNA for the CDR3 is TGTGCCAGCAGCCCCCGGACAGTCAACTATGGCTACACCTTC. Its translation: CASSPRTVNYGYTF.

The V and J genes are TRBV4-1 and TRBJ1-3; 7 nucleotides agree with TRBD1. The CDR3 is made up of 15 amino acids. Germline-derived CDR1 and CDR2 are MGHRA and YSYEKL. The J segment lost 0 bases and the V segment lost 4 bases, leaving 3 bases of the junction unmatched. CDR3 protein: CASSRTGFSGNTIYF. As DNA, the CDR3 is TGCGCCAGCAGCCGGACAGGTTTCTCTGGAAACACCATATATTTT.

The CDR3 here is CASSLLSAVNEQFF. In DNA form, the CDR3 reads TGTGCCAGCAGCTTGTTATCTGCCGTCAATGAGCAGTTCTTC. The chain links TRBV5-5 to TRBJ2-1; no definite D call. V was cut by 1 base and J by 6 bases, with 11 bases left in between. The germline V gene has CDR1 SGHKS and CDR2 YYEKEE (reference sequence). This CDR3 region has 14 residues.

The J gene is TRBJ2-1, the V gene TRBV5-8; possible D gene TRBD2, 5 bases. Between the trimmed V and J ends, which lost 5 bases and 0 bases, there was a span of 9 bases. The CDR3 extends over 14 amino acids. The germline V gene encodes CDR1 SGHTS and CDR2 YDEGEE. The CDR3: CASRQGSSYNEQFF. CDR3 sequence (DNA): TGTGCCAGCAGGCAAGGGAGCTCCTACAATGAGCAGTTCTTC.

The chain combines TRBV5-1 with TRBJ2-1; possibly TRBD1 for D (5 bases). Germline V lookup: CDR1 SGHRS, CDR2 YFSETQ. Deletions cut 2 bases from V and 0 bases from J, with 6 bases between. The CDR3 runs 14 residues. The CDR3 DNA sequence: TGCGCCAGCAGCTTAGACAGCTCCTACAATGAGCAGTTCTTC. This gives the protein CASSLDSSYNEQFF.

The chain links TRBV11-2 to TRBJ2-1; D ambiguous. Germline CDR1 reads SGHAT; CDR2 reads FQNNGV. This CDR3 is 13 amino acids long. The germline V and J ends were trimmed by 3 bases and 10 bases, with 13 bases remaining between them. CDR3 loop: CASSLSRSGEQFF. In DNA, the CDR3 is TGTGCCAGCAGCTTGTCCAGGAGTGGGGAGCAGTTCTTC.

The gene calls are TRBV10-2 and TRBJ1-5; TRBD1 is a possible D gene (5 bases). The CDR3 has 15 amino acids. CDR1 and CDR2 (germline): WSHSY, SAAADI. V lost 2 bases to trimming and J lost 3 bases, with 11 bases between them. This CDR3 is CASSENTGVNQPQHF. The CDR3 bases are TGCGCCAGCAGTGAGAATACAGGAGTCAATCAGCCCCAGCATTTT.

The J gene is TRBJ1-1, the V gene TRBV11-2; D is undetermined. V dropped 1 base and J dropped 7 bases, with 7 bases sitting between them. Germline V gene data show CDR1 as SGHAT and CDR2 as FQNNGV. The CDR3 contains 12 residues. The CDR3: CASSLGGYEAFF. The CDR3 nucleotides read TGTGCCAGCAGCTTAGGAGGGTATGAAGCTTTCTTT.

There are a few counts of this clone. The rearrangement joins TRBV7-8 to TRBJ1-6, with TRBD1 as a possible D gene (6 bases). Trimming shortened V by 6 bases and J by 8 bases, and 20 bases separated the two germline ends. This CDR3 has 16 residues. Germline CDR1 SGHVS, CDR2 FQNEAQ. The CDR3 loop reads CASRLNRATTYSPLHF. The CDR3 DNA follows: TGTGCCAGCAGATTAAACAGGGCCACCACCTATTCACCCCTCCACTTT.